This TCR beta chain came from a study of blood T cell repertoires in COVID-19. Study-level information: Spain, Italy and the United States supplied samples that represented acute and convalescent COVID-19. Sample material is recorded as cDNA or gDNA derived from T cells, B-cell-depleted T cells, or PBMCs.

Original handling: Using reference gene primer amplification, nucleated cell counts were estimated. TCRdb's copy holds only in-frame clones and misses some; the assay was immunoSEQ multiplex PCR. V and J calls and clone size are those listed in that table; D and trimming were worked out from the DNA. The data contain approximately 200,000 clones, less than 90% of them singletons. The receptor was isolated from a man between 65 and 85 years old with active or convalescent COVID-19. Material: peripheral blood.

The CDR3 loop is CAWKAGYGYTF. CDR3 DNA sequence: TGTGCCTGGAAAGCAGGGTATGGCTACACCTTC. This chain links TRBV30 with TRBJ1-2; a weak D match, TRBD1 (5 bases). The germline V gene has CDR1 GTSNPN and CDR2 SVGIG (reference sequence). Trimming removed 4 bases from V and 5 bases from J, with 8 bases in between. This CDR3 has 11 amino acids.